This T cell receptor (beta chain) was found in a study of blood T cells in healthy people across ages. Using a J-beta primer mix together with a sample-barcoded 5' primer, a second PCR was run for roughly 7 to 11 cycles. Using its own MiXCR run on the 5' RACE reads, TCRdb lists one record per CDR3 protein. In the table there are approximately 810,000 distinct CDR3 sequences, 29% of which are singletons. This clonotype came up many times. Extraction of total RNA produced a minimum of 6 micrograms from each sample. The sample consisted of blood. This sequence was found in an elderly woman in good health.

CDR3 nucleotide sequence: TGTGCCAGCAGCCTTACGGGGGGGAACACTGAAGCTTTCTTT. It translates to CASSLTGGNTEAFF. The rearrangement uses TRBV7-2 and TRBJ1-1, with D possibly being TRBD1 (5 bases). Germline V gene lookup returns CDR1 SGHTA and CDR2 FQGNSA. Trimming removed 5 bases at V and 1 base at J, with 11 bases between. The CDR3 extends over 14 amino acids. Using reference TRBV7-2 and TRBJ1-1 for the parts outside the CDR3, the full variable domain is GAGVSQSPSNKVTEKGKDVELRCDPISGHTALYWYRQSLGQGLEFLIYFQGNSAPDKSGLPSDRFSAERTGGSVSTLTIQRTQQEDSAVYLCASSLTGGNTEAFFGQGTRLTVV.